The text below deals with one T cell receptor (beta chain). The data derive from a study of blood T cell repertoires in COVID-19. On the study more broadly: PBMCs, B-cell-depleted T cells, or T cells were the source of the cDNA or gDNA that made up the material.

Produced via immunoSEQ multiplex PCR; TCRdb's table is partial and in-frame only. The repertoire holds some 42,000 clones, with around 85% as singletons. CDR3 length: 15 residues. V was trimmed by 3 bases and J by 2 bases, leaving 14 bases between them. Germline V gene lookup returns CDR1 MDHEN and CDR2 SYDVKM. The chain joins TRBV28 to TRBJ2-7; D perhaps matches TRBD2 (6 bases). The TCR was taken from a human donor in a cohort sampled during active COVID-19. Input material: peripheral blood. CDR3 DNA: TGTGCCAGCAGTTTGCGGGACGGGGGAGCCTACGAGCAGTACTTC. Amino acid sequence: CASSLRDGGAYEQYF.